The 31 T cell receptor beta chains given below trace back to one sample, sequenced in a study of shared clonotypes between healthy human individuals. Sequenced by immunoSEQ multiplex PCR; TCRdb stores in-frame clones only, minus some. The sample yields about 2.5 million clones, around 90% seen once. The sequencing input was naive CD4+ T cells from PBMCs. This sample's subset: CD45RA+ positively selected. These receptors all stem from a man aged 18 to 30 in good health. Some clones in this sample may be carry-over from other donors' samples.

The V gene is TRBV29-1, the J gene TRBJ2-7; D may be TRBD1 (6 bases). This CDR3 is 11 amino acids long. The germline CDR1 and CDR2 sequences are SQVTM and ANQGSEA. Trimming left V 6 bases short and J 2 bases short, with 8 bases between. In DNA form, the CDR3 reads TGCAGCGTGGGACAACCCTACGAGCAGTACTTC. Protein product: CSVGQPYEQYF.

The CDR3 is CASSREDRANTEAFF. In DNA form, the CDR3 reads TGTGCCAGCAGTCGAGAGGACAGGGCAAACACTGAAGCTTTCTTT. V is TRBV6-6 and J is TRBJ1-1; 8 bases agree with TRBD1. This CDR3 has 15 amino acids. The germline V gene has CDR1 MNHNY and CDR2 SVGAGI (reference sequence). With 5 bases clipped from V and 2 bases from J, the junction kept 7 bases outside the gene matches.

The chain carries TRBV6-5 and TRBJ1-2; 10 bases are shared with TRBD1. The CDR3 covers 15 residues. Trimming took 6 bases from V and 8 from J; bases not matched to a gene: 12. In germline, CDR1 is MNHEY, CDR2 SVGAGI. The CDR3 DNA follows: TGTGCCAGCAGGCGAAGGGGACAGGGGAATGGCGGCTACACCTTC. This codes for CASRRRGQGNGGYTF.

The chain is built from TRBV29-1 and TRBJ2-5, with 10 bases matching TRBD1. Matching the DNA end better, TRBJ2-7 makes the J call doubtful. Per germline, CDR1 SQVTM and CDR2 ANQGSEA. The CDR3 length is 13 residues. For the CDR3, the DNA is TGCAGCGGAGGGACAGGGGTGTCCTACGAGCAGTACTTC. Translation gives CSGGTGVSYEQYF.

This clone showed up just a few times. V gene TRBV5-6 combines with J gene TRBJ1-4; D uncertain. Germline CDR1 reads SGHDT; CDR2 reads YYEEEE. There are 14 residues in the CDR3. Between the trimmed V and J ends, which lost 1 base and 5 bases, there was a span of 9 bases. CDR3 loop: CASSLPGVNEKLFF. The CDR3 DNA reads as TGTGCCAGCAGCTTGCCGGGAGTAAATGAAAAACTGTTTTTT. Full variable domain (rest looked up from reference TRBV5-6 and TRBJ1-4): DAGVTQSPTHLIKTRGQQVTLRCSPKSGHDTVSWYQQALGQGPQFIFQYYEEEERQRGNFPDRFSGHQFPNYSSELNVNALLLGDSALYLCASSLPGVNEKLFFGSGTQLSVL.

The chain couples TRBV7-7 to TRBJ2-5; 8 nucleotides align to TRBD2. V was pared by 7 bases and J by 5 bases, with 3 bases of the junction left unmatched. CDR3 length equals 12 residues. Germline values: CDR1 SSHAT, CDR2 FNYEAQ (reference sequence). CDR3 coding DNA: TGTGCCAGCACCCCGGGGGGGGAGACCCAGTACTTC. Its protein is CASTPGGETQYF.

For this clone: Additional DNA sequences in this sample encode the identical CDR3. V and J are TRBV18 and TRBJ1-2, with 10 positions matching TRBD1. The CDR3 consists of 15 residues. With 3 bases clipped from V and 0 bases from J, the junction kept 1 base outside the gene matches. From germline, CDR1 is KGHSH and CDR2 LQKENI. The CDR3 sequence: CASSPGQGANYGYTF. CDR3 bases: TGTGCCAGCTCACCTGGACAGGGGGCTAACTATGGCTACACCTTC.

This chain joins TRBV7-3 and TRBJ2-1; possibly TRBD1 for D (6 bases). The V end lost 2 bases, the J end lost 10 bases, and 24 bases lay between the germline ends. The CDR3 runs to 17 residues. CDR1 is SGHTA, CDR2 FQGTGA, per germline. Written as DNA, the CDR3 is TGTGCCAGCAGCTTATGGAGCCCCCGACAGGCCTTTGTAGAGCAGTTCTTC. It specifies CASSLWSPRQAFVEQFF.

The gene calls are TRBV30 and TRBJ1-2; D is possibly TRBD1 (6 bases). Per germline, CDR1 GTSNPN and CDR2 SVGIG (reference sequence). V was clipped by 4 bases and J by 8 bases, with 11 bases between them. This CDR3 is built from 11 residues. CDR3 nucleotide sequence: TGTGCCTGGAAAGGGGGGGACGGCTACACCTTC. It specifies CAWKGGDGYTF. The full variable domain, in which reference TRBV30 and TRBJ1-2 provide the parts outside the CDR3, is SQTIHQWPATLVQPVGSPLSLECTVEGTSNPNLYWYRQAAGRGLQLLFYSVGIGQISSEVPQNLSASRPQDRQFILSSKKLLLSDSGFYLCAWKGGDGYTFGSGTRLTVV.

The chain joins TRBV30 to TRBJ1-5; D may be TRBD1 (5 bases). The CDR3 runs to 16 residues. From germline, CDR1 is GTSNPN and CDR2 SVGIG (reference sequence). The V end was cut by 3 bases, the J end by 2 bases, with 17 bases between. The CDR3 here is CAWRETERGGNQPQHF. The CDR3 bases are TGTGCCTGGAGAGAGACAGAGCGAGGCGGCAATCAGCCCCAGCATTTT.

This chain connects TRBV6-1 to TRBJ1-2; 8 bases map to TRBD1. This CDR3 contains 15 residues. Germline CDR1 MNHNS, CDR2 SASEGT. J gave up 2 bases and V 8 bases, and 10 bases lay outside the gene matches. The CDR3 sequence is CASRSQGAGNYGYTF. CDR3 DNA sequence: TGTGCCAGCCGTAGTCAGGGGGCGGGAAACTATGGCTACACCTTC.

The rearrangement joins TRBV7-8 to TRBJ1-1, with 7 bases lining up with TRBD1. From germline, CDR1 is SGHVS and CDR2 FQNEAQ. The CDR3 runs to 14 residues. V shed 5 bases and J 3 bases; nucleotides not matched to a gene: 6. CDR3 protein: CASSRQGGDTEAFF. In DNA, the CDR3 is TGTGCCAGCAGCCGACAGGGAGGGGACACTGAAGCTTTCTTT.

V gene TRBV19 combines with J gene TRBJ1-2; TRBD1 aligns across 9 bases. V gave up 7 bases and J gave up 3 bases; unmatched junction bases: 6. The CDR3 totals 14 residues. Germline-derived CDR1 and CDR2 are LNHDA and SQIVND (reference sequence). CDR3 DNA: TGTGCCAGTACCAGACAGGGGGTAGACTATGGCTACACCTTC. This codes for CASTRQGVDYGYTF.

The gene calls are TRBV30 and TRBJ2-2, with D possibly being TRBD1 (5 bases). The germline V gene has CDR1 GTSNPN and CDR2 SVGIG (reference sequence). V dropped 4 bases and J dropped 5 bases, with 11 bases sitting between them. The CDR3 is 13 residues long. The CDR3 coding sequence is TGTGCCTGGAACCCCAGGGTGACCGGGGAGCTGTTTTTT. Its translation: CAWNPRVTGELFF.

The rearrangement links TRBV29-1 to TRBJ2-7, with D possibly matching TRBD2 (5 bases). The length of the CDR3 is 14 residues. Germline CDR1 and CDR2: SQVTM and ANQGSEA. Trimming cost V 4 bases and J 2 bases, with 15 bases left between them. DNA for the CDR3: TGCAGCGTTGGAAGGGTCGGACTGGCCTACGAGCAGTACTTC. Encoded protein: CSVGRVGLAYEQYF.

The chain recombines TRBV14 with TRBJ2-1, with 7 positions matching TRBD2. The CDR3 runs 15 residues. CDR1 is SGHDN and CDR2 is FVKESK in the germline V gene. V trimming: 0 bases; J trimming: 6 bases; junction bases outside the gene matches: 5. CDR3: CASSQDIGRGNEQFF. CDR3 DNA sequence: TGTGCCAGCAGCCAAGATATAGGGAGGGGCAATGAGCAGTTCTTC.

This clone was recorded once. The chain joins TRBV7-2 to TRBJ2-1; 8 nucleotides align to TRBD1. The CDR3 has 14 residues. V shed 5 bases and J 7 bases; nucleotides not matched to a gene: 7. The germline V gene has CDR1 SGHTA and CDR2 FQGNSA. Here the CDR3 reads CASSPRTGMNEQFF. The DNA of the CDR3 is TGTGCCAGCAGCCCGAGGACAGGGATGAATGAGCAGTTCTTC.

This clone showed up just a few times. The chain has TRBV2 and TRBJ1-5; no clear D gene. Germline CDR1 and CDR2: SNHLY and FYNNEI. The CDR3 spans 14 residues. Trimming cost V 7 bases and J 5 bases, with 15 bases left between them. CDR3 DNA sequence: TGTGCCAGCAAGCTAGGGCAGAAGGATCAGCCCCAGCATTTT. Translation: CASKLGQKDQPQHF.

This chain links TRBV9 with TRBJ2-5, with a tentative D call TRBD2 (5 bases). Germline CDR1 is SGDLS and CDR2 is YYNGEE. V was pared by 2 bases and J by 0 bases, with 11 bases between. CDR3 length: 15 amino acids. CDR3 DNA: TGTGCCAGCAGCGTTGAAGAGGGCTACCAAGAGACCCAGTACTTC. It yields the protein CASSVEEGYQETQYF. Drawing the rest from reference TRBV9 and TRBJ2-5, the complete variable domain is DSGVTQTPKHLITATGQRVTLRCSPRSGDLSVYWYQQSLDQGLQFLIQYYNGEERAKGNILERFSAQQFPDLHSELNLSSLELGDSALYFCASSVEEGYQETQYFGPGTRLLVL.

With regard to this clone: Other nucleotide sequences in the sample specify the same CDR3. J is TRBJ1-2 and V is TRBV5-5; 7 bases match TRBD1. Germline V CDR1 and CDR2: SGHKS, YYEKEE (reference sequence). V dropped 0 bases and J dropped 4; count of bases not matched to a gene: 3. CDR3 length: 14 residues. For the CDR3, the DNA is TGTGCCAGCAGCTTGGGAGGGGGCGGCTATGGCTACACCTTC. Translating it yields CASSLGGGGYGYTF.

The chain couples TRBV9 to TRBJ2-7; TRBD2 aligns across 12 bases. The germline V gene has CDR1 SGDLS and CDR2 YYNGEE. J was trimmed by 1 base and V by 4 bases; bases with no gene match: 6. The CDR3 covers 16 residues. The CDR3 loop is CASSPRTSGISYEQYF. CDR3 nucleotide sequence: TGTGCCAGCAGCCCAAGGACTAGCGGGATTTCCTACGAGCAGTACTTC.

V and J are TRBV19 and TRBJ2-6; no reliable D call. Germline V gene lookup returns CDR1 LNHDA and CDR2 SQIVND (reference sequence). V shed 2 bases and J shed 6 bases, with 17 bases lying between them. CDR3 size: 17 residues. The CDR3 nucleotides are TGTGCCAGTAGTATAAAGCATTCGGGCGCCTCGGCCAACGTCCTGACTTTC. Translating gives CASSIKHSGASANVLTF.

The table lists this clone with a few counts. This sequence joins TRBV29-1 and TRBJ1-1; D is unclear. The germline gives CDR1 SQVTM, CDR2 ANQGSEA. The CDR3 is made up of 14 amino acids. The ends were cut back, 3 bases at V and 1 base at J, with 12 bases in the middle. CDR3 bases: TGCAGCGTTGATCTCAGGACGGGGAACACTGAAGCTTTCTTT. Protein product: CSVDLRTGNTEAFF.

The chain employs TRBV28 and TRBJ2-3; the D call may be TRBD1 or TRBD2 (6 bases each). The V end lost 5 bases, the J end lost 3 bases, and 15 bases lay between the germline ends. CDR3 length: 15 residues. From germline, CDR1 is MDHEN and CDR2 SYDVKM. This chain's CDR3 is CASSLLGGRTDTQYF. The CDR3 bases are TGTGCCAGCAGTCTGTTGGGGGGCAGGACAGATACGCAGTATTTT. The whole variable domain, filled in from reference TRBV28 and TRBJ2-3, reads DVKVTQSSRYLVKRTGEKVFLECVQDMDHENMFWYRQDPGLGLRLIYFSYDVKMKEKGDIPEGYSVSREKKERFSLILESASTNQTSMYLCASSLLGGRTDTQYFGPGTRLTVL.

V usage is TRBV9 and J usage is TRBJ2-1; D perhaps matches TRBD1 (6 bases). The germline V and J ends were trimmed by 2 bases and 4 bases, with 13 bases remaining between them. This CDR3 has 15 amino acids. Germline values: CDR1 SGDLS, CDR2 YYNGEE. The CDR3 bases are TGTGCCAGCAGCGTCGGGCAGGGACATTACAATGAGCAGTTCTTC. Translation: CASSVGQGHYNEQFF.

The chain combines TRBV5-6 with TRBJ1-2; D uncertain. Trimming shortened V by 4 bases and J by 3 bases, and 13 bases separated the two germline ends. The CDR3 has 14 residues. Germline loops: CDR1 SGHDT, CDR2 YYEEEE. The CDR3 reads CASSPPMKDYGYTF. The DNA for the CDR3 is TGTGCCAGCAGCCCTCCGATGAAGGACTATGGCTACACCTTC.

V is TRBV7-9 and J is TRBJ2-5; weak D call: TRBD1 (7 bases). V was shortened by 5 bases and J by 5 bases, with 18 bases between the two germline ends. This CDR3 has 15 amino acids. Germline assignment: CDR1 SEHNR and CDR2 FQNEAQ (reference sequence). The CDR3 coding sequence is TGTGCCAGCAGCATCAACAGGGGAGGTAGGGAGACCCAGTACTTC. It encodes CASSINRGGRETQYF.

J is TRBJ2-3 and V is TRBV28, with 8 bases fitting TRBD2. The V and J ends lost 8 bases and 2 bases, in that order; junction bases with no gene match: 6. The CDR3 has 14 residues. Germline lookup yields CDR1 MDHEN and CDR2 SYDVKM. CDR3 protein: CASESGSYTDTQYF. DNA for the CDR3: TGTGCCAGCGAAAGCGGGAGTTACACAGATACGCAGTATTTT.

The chain uses TRBV19 and TRBJ1-5; no clear D. V gave up 6 bases and J gave up 3 bases, with 15 bases separating them. The CDR3 has 15 residues. Germline CDR1 and CDR2: LNHDA and SQIVND (reference sequence). CDR3: CASSRQLGDNQPQHF. CDR3 in DNA: TGTGCCAGTAGCCGCCAATTAGGCGACAATCAGCCCCAGCATTTT.

Concerning this clone: This specimen includes other DNA sequences encoding the same CDR3. The chain joins TRBV20-1 to TRBJ2-5, with D uncertain. This CDR3 has 10 amino acids. V gave up 5 bases and J gave up 5 bases, with 6 bases separating them. The germline gives CDR1 DFQATT, CDR2 SNEGSKA (reference sequence). The DNA for the CDR3 is TGCAGTGCTTCCCAGGAGACCCAGTACTTC. It is translated as CSASQETQYF.

This chain links TRBV4-3 with TRBJ1-5; D not resolved. CDR3 length equals 14 residues. CDR1 is LGHNA, CDR2 YSLEER, per germline. Trimming took off 4 bases at V and 2 bases at J, with 9 bases between the two ends. This CDR3 reads CASSPFRRNQPQHF. In DNA, the CDR3 is TGCGCCAGCAGCCCGTTCCGCCGCAATCAGCCCCAGCATTTT.